This T cell receptor (beta chain) came from a study of OX40 agonist ivuxolimab in advanced cancers. Excluded were patients having autoimmune disease history or systemic immunosuppression. Repertoires were generated with immunoSEQ multiplex PCR, while TCRdb's copy carries only in-frame clones and drops some. The table lists 60,000 to 85,000 clones, around four fifths of them singletons. This clone was observed a handful of times. CDR1 is LGHNA and CDR2 is YSLEER in the germline V gene. The V gene end was trimmed by 1 base and the J gene end by 6 bases; junction bases not matched to a gene: 6. There are 16 residues in the CDR3.

The chain is built from TRBV4-3 and TRBJ2-4; 10 nucleotides line up with TRBD2. The origin of this receptor is an adult with an advanced solid tumor such as melanoma, head and neck, liver or kidney cancer. Source: CD4+ or CD8+ T cells sorted from blood, taken in a trial of the OX40 agonist ivuxolimab. CDR3: CASSQVWSGGGNIQYF. The DNA of the CDR3 is TGCGCCAGCAGCCAAGTTTGGAGCGGGGGGGGAAACATTCAGTACTTC.